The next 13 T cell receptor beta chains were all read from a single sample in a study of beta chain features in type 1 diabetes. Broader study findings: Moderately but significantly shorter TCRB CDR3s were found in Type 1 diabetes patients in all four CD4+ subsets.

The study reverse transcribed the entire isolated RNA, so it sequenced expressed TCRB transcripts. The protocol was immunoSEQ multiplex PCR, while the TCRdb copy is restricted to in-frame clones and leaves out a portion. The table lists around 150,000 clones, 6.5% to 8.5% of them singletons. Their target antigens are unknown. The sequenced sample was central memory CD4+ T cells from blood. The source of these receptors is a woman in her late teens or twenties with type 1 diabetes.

The CDR3, as DNA: TGTGCCAGCAGTTACGACAGGGTTGAGACCGGGGAGCTGTTTTTT. This sequence encodes CASSYDRVETGELFF. V and J are TRBV7-2 and TRBJ2-2; 7 bases fit TRBD1. The V and J ends lost 6 bases and 5 bases, in that order; junction bases with no gene match: 9. Per germline, CDR1 SGHTA and CDR2 FQGNSA. The CDR3 contains 15 residues.

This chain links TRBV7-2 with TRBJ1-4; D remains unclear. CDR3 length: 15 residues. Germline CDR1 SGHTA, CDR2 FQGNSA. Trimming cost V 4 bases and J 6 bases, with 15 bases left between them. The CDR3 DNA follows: TGTGCCAGCAGCTCCAACGTTGGCGGGGATGAAAAACTGTTTTTT. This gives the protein CASSSNVGGDEKLFF.

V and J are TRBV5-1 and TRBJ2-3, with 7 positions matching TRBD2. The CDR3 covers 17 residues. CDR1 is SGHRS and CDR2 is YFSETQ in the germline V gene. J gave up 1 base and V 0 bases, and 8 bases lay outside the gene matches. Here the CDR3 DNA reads TGCGCCAGCAGCTTGGTGAGGGGCGGGAGAGGCACAGATACGCAGTATTTT. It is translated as CASSLVRGGRGTDTQYF.

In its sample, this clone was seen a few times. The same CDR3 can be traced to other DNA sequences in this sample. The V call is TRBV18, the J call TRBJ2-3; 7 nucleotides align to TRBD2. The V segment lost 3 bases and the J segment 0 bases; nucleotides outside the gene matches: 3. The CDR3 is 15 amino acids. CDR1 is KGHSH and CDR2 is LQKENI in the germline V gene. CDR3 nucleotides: TGTGCCAGCTCACCGACTAGCACAAGCACAGATACGCAGTATTTT. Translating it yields CASSPTSTSTDTQYF.

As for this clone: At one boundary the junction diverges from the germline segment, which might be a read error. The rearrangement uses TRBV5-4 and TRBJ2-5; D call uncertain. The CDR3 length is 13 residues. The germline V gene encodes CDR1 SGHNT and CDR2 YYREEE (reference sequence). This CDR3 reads CASSLIGEENQYF. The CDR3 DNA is TGTGCCAGCAGCTTGATAGGAGAGGAGAACCAGTACTTC.

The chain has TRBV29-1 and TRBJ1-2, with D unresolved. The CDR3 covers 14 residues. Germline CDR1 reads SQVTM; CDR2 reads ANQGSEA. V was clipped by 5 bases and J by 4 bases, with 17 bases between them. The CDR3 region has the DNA TGCAGCGTTCGGGCCTCCGGGGTGGGCTATGGCTACACCTTC. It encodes CSVRASGVGYGYTF.

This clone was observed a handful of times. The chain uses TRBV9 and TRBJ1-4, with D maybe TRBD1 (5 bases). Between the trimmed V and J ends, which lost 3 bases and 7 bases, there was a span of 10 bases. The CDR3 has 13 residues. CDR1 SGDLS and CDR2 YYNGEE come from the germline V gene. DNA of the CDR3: TGTGCCAGCAGCGACGGCCAGGGTGAAAAACTGTTTTTT. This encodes CASSDGQGEKLFF.

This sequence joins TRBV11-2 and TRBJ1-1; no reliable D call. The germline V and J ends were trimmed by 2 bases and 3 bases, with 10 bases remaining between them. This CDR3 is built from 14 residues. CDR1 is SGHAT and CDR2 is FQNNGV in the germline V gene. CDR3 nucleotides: TGTGCCAGCAGCTTATACGAGGGTTACACTGAAGCTTTCTTT. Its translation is CASSLYEGYTEAFF.

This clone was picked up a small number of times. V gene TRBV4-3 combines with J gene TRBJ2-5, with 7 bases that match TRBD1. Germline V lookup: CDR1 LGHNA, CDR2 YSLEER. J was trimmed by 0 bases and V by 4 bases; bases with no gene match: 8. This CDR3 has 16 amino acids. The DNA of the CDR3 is TGCGCCAGCAGCCGGGAAATGACAGGGTACCAAGAGACCCAGTACTTC. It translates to CASSREMTGYQETQYF.

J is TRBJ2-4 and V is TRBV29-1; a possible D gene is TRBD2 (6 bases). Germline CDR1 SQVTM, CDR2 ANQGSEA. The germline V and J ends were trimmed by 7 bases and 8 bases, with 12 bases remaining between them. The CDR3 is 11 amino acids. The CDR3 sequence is CSATEGYIQYF. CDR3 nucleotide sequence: TGCAGCGCCACGGAGGGATACATTCAGTACTTC. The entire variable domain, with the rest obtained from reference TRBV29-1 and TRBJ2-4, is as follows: SAVISQKPSRDICQRGTSLTIQCQVDSQVTMMFWYRQQPGQSLTLIATANQGSEATYESGFVIDKFPISRPNLTFSTLTVSNMSPEDSSIYLCSATEGYIQYFGAGTRLSVL.

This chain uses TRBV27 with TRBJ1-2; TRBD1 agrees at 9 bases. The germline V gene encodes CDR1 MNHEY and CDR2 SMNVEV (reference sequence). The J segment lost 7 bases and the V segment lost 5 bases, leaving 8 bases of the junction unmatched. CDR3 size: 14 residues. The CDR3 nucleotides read TGTGCCAGCAGTCCCCGGGACAGGGTATCTGGCTACACCTTC. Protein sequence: CASSPRDRVSGYTF.

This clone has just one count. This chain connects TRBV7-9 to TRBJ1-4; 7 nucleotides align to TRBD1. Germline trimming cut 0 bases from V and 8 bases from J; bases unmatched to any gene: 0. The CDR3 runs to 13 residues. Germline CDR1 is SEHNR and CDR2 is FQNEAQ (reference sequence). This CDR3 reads CASSLAGQEKLFF. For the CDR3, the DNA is TGTGCCAGCAGCTTAGCGGGACAGGAAAAACTGTTTTTT.

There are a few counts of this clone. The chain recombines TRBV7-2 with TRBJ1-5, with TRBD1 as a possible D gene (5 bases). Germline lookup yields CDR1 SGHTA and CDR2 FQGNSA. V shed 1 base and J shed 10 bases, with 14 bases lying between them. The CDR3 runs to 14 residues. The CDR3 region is CASSLEAVTGPQHF. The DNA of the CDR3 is TGTGCCAGCAGCTTAGAGGCCGTAACAGGACCCCAGCATTTT.